Each of the 5 T cell receptor beta chains below was sequenced from the same sample in a study of blood T cell repertoires in COVID-19 (dated by TCRdb to the early 2020s). Library preparation was by the immunoSEQ multiplex PCR assay. Here the immuneACCESS table is served through TCRdb, limited to in-frame sequences with V and J called. Missing clones are a known gap in these copies; in checked studies unresolved V genes cover under half, and the rest lacks a known reason. Recorded for this sample are fewer than 250,000 clones; approximately 84% of them occurred a single time. The top ten clones comprise 4% to 4.5% of the sample. What was sequenced was peripheral blood. The receptor source for this set is a man in his forties or fifties with acute or convalescent COVID-19.

The chain employs TRBV10-2 and TRBJ2-1; 12 bases map to TRBD2. V gave up 6 bases and J gave up 13 bases; unmatched junction bases: 7. The CDR3 has 13 amino acids. Germline CDR1 WSHSY, CDR2 SAAADI. The CDR3 DNA sequence: TGCGCCAGCAGACTAGCGGGGGGCCCCCACCAGTTCTTC. Translated, it gives CASRLAGGPHQFF.

This chain joins TRBV4-1 and TRBJ1-6; D not certain. CDR3 size: 15 residues. V was shortened by 2 bases and J by 8 bases, with 13 bases between the two germline ends. The germline V gene has CDR1 MGHRA and CDR2 YSYEKL. This CDR3 reads CASSQLTGGYSPLHF. CDR3 sequence (DNA): TGCGCCAGCAGCCAACTCACCGGAGGGTATTCACCCCTCCACTTT.

This clone came up once. The chain uses TRBV9 and TRBJ1-4; 9 bases align to TRBD1. The ends lost 4 bases at V and 2 bases at J; junction bases unmatched: 9. The CDR3 loop spans 17 amino acids. Germline-derived CDR1 and CDR2 are SGDLS and YYNGEE. The CDR3 DNA sequence: TGTGCCAGCAGCAAGGGGACAGGGACGTCGACTAATGAAAAACTGTTTTTT. Protein sequence: CASSKGTGTSTNEKLFF.

The J gene is TRBJ2-1, the V gene TRBV7-6, with D tentatively TRBD2 (6 bases). The CDR3 runs to 13 residues. The germline V gene has CDR1 SGHVS and CDR2 FNYEAQ. Trimming took off 7 bases at V and 4 bases at J, with 11 bases between the two ends. The CDR3 reads CASTDAGYNEQFF. DNA for the CDR3: TGTGCCAGCACCGATGCGGGGTACAATGAGCAGTTCTTC.

This clone was found once. CDR3 nucleotides: TGTGCCAGCAGCCACAGGGGAACGCGCGAGCAGTACTTC. Its protein is CASSHRGTREQYF. The chain is built from TRBV3-1 (or the pseudogene TRBV3-2) and TRBJ2-7, with D possibly TRBD1 on 6 matching bases. CDR3 size: 13 residues. Looked up from germline, CDR1 is LGHDT and CDR2 is YNNKEL (reference sequence). V was cut by 3 bases and J by 6 bases, with 12 bases left in between.